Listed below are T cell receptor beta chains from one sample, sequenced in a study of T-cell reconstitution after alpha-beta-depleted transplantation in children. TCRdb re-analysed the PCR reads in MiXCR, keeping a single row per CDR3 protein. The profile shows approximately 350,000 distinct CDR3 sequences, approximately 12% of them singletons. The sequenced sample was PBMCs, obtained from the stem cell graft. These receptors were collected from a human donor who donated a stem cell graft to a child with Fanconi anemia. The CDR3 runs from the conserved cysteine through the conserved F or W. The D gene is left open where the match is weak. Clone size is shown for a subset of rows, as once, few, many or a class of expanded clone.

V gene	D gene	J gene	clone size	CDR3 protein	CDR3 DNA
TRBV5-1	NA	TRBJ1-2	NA	CASSFPGNPRDGYTF	TGCGCCAGCAGCTTCCCTGGGAACCCACGGGATGGCTACACCTTC
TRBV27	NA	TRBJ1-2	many	CASRLKPNADGYTF	TGTGCCAGCAGGCTTAAGCCCAATGCGGATGGCTACACCTTC
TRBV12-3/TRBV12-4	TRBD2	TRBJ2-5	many	CASSLASGGKTQYF	TGTGCCAGCAGTTTAGCTAGCGGGGGAAAGACCCAGTACTTC
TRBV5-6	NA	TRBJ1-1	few	CASSWGLGYTEAFF	TGTGCCAGCAGCTGGGGCTTAGGTTACACTGAAGCTTTCTTT
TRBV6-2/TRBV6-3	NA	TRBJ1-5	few	CASSYGGDGMEQPQHF	TGTGCCAGCAGTTACGGTGGAGATGGAATGGAGCAGCCCCAGCATTTT
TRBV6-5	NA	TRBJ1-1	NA	CASSYGGGAGNTEAFF	TGTGCCAGCAGTTACGGGGGAGGAGCCGGGAACACTGAAGCTTTCTTT
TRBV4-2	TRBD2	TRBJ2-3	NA	CASSPLRGGGFTDTQYF	TGTGCCAGCAGCCCCCTCCGGGGCGGGGGGTTCACAGATACGCAGTATTTT
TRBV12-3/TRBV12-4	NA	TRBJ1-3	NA	CASTPGEGPGNTIYF	TGTGCCAGCACCCCCGGGGAGGGGCCTGGAAACACCATATATTTT
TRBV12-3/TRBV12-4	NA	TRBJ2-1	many	CASSLAGDEQFF	TGTGCCAGCAGCTTGGCTGGGGATGAGCAGTTCTTC
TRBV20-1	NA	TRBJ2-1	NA	CSASRWEGANEQFF	TGCAGTGCTTCCCGGTGGGAGGGGGCAAATGAGCAGTTCTTC
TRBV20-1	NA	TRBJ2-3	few	CSAREEVRDWADTQYF	TGCAGTGCTAGAGAGGAGGTGAGGGATTGGGCAGATACGCAGTATTTT
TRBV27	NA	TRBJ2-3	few	CASSFPTRPGQLADTQYF	TGTGCCAGCAGTTTTCCCACCAGGCCAGGACAATTGGCAGATACGCAGTATTTT
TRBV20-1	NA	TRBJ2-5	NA	CSARVSGVGETQYF	TGCAGTGCTAGAGTGTCGGGCGTGGGGGAGACCCAGTACTTC
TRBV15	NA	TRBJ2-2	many	CATSRDMGYGELFF	TGTGCCACCAGCAGAGATATGGGTTACGGGGAGCTGTTTTTT
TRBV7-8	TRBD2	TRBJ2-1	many	CASSLGWRGGDNEQFF	TGTGCCAGCAGCTTAGGCTGGCGGGGGGGAGACAATGAGCAGTTCTTC
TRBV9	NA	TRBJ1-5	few	CASSVDAFNQPQHF	TGTGCCAGCAGCGTAGACGCCTTCAATCAGCCCCAGCATTTT
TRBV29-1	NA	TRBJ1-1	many	CSVQRDLSGEAFF	TGCAGCGTTCAACGGGACCTCTCGGGTGAAGCTTTCTTT
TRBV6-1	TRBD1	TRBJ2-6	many	CASSAGTGSSGANVLTF	TGTGCCAGCAGTGCCGGGACAGGGTCTTCCGGGGCCAACGTCCTGACTTTC
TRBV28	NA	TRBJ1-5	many	CASSQAGDGFRNQPQHF	TGTGCCAGCAGTCAGGCAGGAGATGGATTCCGCAATCAGCCCCAGCATTTT
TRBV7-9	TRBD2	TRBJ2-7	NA	CASSPWEGYEQYF	TGTGCCAGCAGCCCTTGGGAGGGGTACGAGCAGTACTTC
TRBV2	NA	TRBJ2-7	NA	CATAGIPGRFPYEQYF	TGTGCCACCGCGGGCATCCCAGGGCGGTTCCCCTACGAGCAGTACTTC